Described below is a single T cell receptor beta chain sequence and its context. Its target is not known. This sample was included in a study of identical twins. Study-level findings and limits: Cord blood's abundant beta clonotypes had fewer insertions, unlike memory repertoires. The study drew conclusions from cross-sectional statistical analysis, not from following the same donors. Modeled out-of-frame TCR alpha sharing in monozygotic twins fell below observed levels. Excess low generation probability was seen in twin-shared out-of-frame alpha sequences.

From the 5' RACE reads, TCRdb called clonotypes with MiXCR, one entry per CDR3 protein. Counted here are 270,000 or so distinct CDR3 sequences, about 8.3% occurring once; the ten biggest clones make up roughly 3%. The V gene's germline CDR1 is MNHEY and CDR2 SVGAGI. V was shortened by 4 bases and J by 0 bases, with 12 bases between the two germline ends. CDR3 size: 15 residues. These data also formed part of another study, on yellow fever vaccine responses in identical twins.

This sequence was found in a woman aged 18-35 years in good health. The material sequenced was CD8+ T cells sorted from blood. J is TRBJ1-2 and V is TRBV6-5; D call uncertain. DNA for the CDR3: TGTGCCAGCAGTTCGCGACGGGAGGCTAACTATGGCTACACCTTC. This encodes CASSSRREANYGYTF.